The source of this T cell receptor beta chain is a study of T cells in Graves' hyperthyroidism and ophthalmopathy. The wider study: Sampling of peripheral blood happened at initial diagnosis, prior to any treatment. Broader study findings: Ophthalmopathy, which appeared later, was predicted by the model a median approximately six months before onset.

The PBMCs were sourced from fresh peripheral blood (about 10 ml). This clonotype was detected ten times or more. The antigen is not known. The CDR3 regions of TCR beta were amplified from RNA transcripts. Primed by the HTBI set, a first-round RT-PCR was run on the TCR CDR3. TCRdb passed the multiplex PCR reads through MiXCR, listing each CDR3 protein once. The sample lists more than 300,000 distinct CDR3 sequences; approximately 18% were seen once. Germline-derived CDR1 and CDR2 are SEHNR and FQNEAQ (reference sequence). V lost 4 bases, J lost 0 bases, and 18 bases lay in between. The CDR3 is 18 amino acids.

This chain joins TRBV7-9 and TRBJ2-2, with unresolved D. The specimen sequenced was blood. The clonotype originates from a woman under 40 with Graves' hyperthyroidism that later progressed to Graves' ophthalmopathy. The CDR3 DNA reads TGTGCCAGCAGCTCCAGCGCCCTAACTATCGCGAACACCGGGGAGCTGTTTTTT. Translation gives CASSSSALTIANTGELFF.